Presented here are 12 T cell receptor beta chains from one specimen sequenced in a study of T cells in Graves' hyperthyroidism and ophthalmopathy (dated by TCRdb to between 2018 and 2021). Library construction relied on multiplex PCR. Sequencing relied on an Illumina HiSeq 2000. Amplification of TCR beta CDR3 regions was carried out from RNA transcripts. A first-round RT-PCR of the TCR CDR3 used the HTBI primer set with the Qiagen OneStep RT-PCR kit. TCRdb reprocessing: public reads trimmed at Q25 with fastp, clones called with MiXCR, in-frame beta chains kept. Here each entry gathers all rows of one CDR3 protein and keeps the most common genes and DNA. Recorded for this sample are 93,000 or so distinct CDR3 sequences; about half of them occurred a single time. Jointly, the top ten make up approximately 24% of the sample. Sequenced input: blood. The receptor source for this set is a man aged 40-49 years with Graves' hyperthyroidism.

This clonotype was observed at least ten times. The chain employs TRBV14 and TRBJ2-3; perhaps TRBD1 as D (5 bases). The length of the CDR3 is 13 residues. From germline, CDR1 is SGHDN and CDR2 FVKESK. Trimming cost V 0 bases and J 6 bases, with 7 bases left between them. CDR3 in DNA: TGTGCCAGCAGCCAAGATAGGGGTGATACGCAGTATTTT. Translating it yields CASSQDRGDTQYF.

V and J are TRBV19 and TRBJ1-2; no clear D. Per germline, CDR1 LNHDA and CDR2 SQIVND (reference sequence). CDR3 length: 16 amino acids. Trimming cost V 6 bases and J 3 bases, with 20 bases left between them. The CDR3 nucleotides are TGTGCCAGTAGGGCAGCCTCCTACGAGCAGTACTATGGCTACACCTTC. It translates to CASRAASYEQYYGYTF.

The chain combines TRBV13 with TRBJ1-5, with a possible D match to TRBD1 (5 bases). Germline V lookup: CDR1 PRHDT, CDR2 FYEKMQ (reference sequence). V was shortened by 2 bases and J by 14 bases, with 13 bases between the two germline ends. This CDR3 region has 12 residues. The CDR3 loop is CASSLQGRDEHF. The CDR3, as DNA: TGTGCCAGCAGCTTACAGGGTCGGGATGAGCATTTT.

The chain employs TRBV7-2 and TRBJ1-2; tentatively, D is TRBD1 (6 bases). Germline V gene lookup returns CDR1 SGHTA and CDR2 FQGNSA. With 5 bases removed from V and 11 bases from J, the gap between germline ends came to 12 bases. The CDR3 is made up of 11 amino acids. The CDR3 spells CASSPRGGYTF. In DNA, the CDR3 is TGTGCCAGCAGCCCCAGGGGCGGATACACCTTC.

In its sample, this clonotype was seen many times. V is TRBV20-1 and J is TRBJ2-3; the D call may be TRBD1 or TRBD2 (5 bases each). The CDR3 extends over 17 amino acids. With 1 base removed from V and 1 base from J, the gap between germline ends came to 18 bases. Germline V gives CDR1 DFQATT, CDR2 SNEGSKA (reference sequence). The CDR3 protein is CSARGGELPGRTDTQYF. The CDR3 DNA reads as TGCAGTGCTAGAGGAGGGGAACTACCGGGGCGCACAGATACGCAGTATTTT.

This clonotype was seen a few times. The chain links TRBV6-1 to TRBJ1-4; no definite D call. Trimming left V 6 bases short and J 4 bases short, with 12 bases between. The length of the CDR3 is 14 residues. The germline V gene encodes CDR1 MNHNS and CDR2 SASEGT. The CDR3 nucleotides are TGTGCCAGCAGCCCCGGGATTCATAATGAAAAACTGTTTTTT. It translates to CASSPGIHNEKLFF.

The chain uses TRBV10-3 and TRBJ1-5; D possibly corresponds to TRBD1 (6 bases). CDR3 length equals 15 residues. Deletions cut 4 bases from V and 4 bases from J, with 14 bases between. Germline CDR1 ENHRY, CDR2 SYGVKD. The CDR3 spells CAISARDTGNQPQHF. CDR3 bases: TGTGCCATCAGTGCTAGGGACACAGGGAATCAGCCCCAGCATTTT.

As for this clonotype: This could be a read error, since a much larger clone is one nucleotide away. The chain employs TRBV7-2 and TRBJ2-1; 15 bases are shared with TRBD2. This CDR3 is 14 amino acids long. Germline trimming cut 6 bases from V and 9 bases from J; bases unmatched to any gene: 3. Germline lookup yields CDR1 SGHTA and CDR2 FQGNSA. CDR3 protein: CASRPGLAGGEQFF. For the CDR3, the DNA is TGTGCCAGCAGACCGGGACTAGCGGGAGGTGAGCAGTTCTTC. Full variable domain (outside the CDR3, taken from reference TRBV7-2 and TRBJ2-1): GAGVSQSPSNKVTEKGKDVELRCDPISGHTALYWYRQSLGQGLEFLIYFQGNSAPDKSGLPSDRFSAERTGGSVSTLTIQRTQQEDSAVYLCASRPGLAGGEQFFGPGTRLTVL.

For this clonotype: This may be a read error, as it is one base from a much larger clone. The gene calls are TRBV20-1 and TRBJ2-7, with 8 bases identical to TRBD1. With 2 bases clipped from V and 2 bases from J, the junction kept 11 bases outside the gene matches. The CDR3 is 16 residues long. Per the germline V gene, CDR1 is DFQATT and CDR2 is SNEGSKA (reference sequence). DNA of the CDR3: TGCAGTGCTAGAAAATACTCCGGGACAGGCGCCTACGAGCAGTACTTC. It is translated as CSARKYSGTGAYEQYF.

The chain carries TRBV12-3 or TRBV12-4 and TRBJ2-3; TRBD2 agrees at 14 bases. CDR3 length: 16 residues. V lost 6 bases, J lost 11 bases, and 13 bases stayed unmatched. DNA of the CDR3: TGTGCCAGCAGGACTAGCGGGGGGGCGGTGTGGGATGAGCAGTATTTT. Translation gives CASRTSGGAVWDEQYF.

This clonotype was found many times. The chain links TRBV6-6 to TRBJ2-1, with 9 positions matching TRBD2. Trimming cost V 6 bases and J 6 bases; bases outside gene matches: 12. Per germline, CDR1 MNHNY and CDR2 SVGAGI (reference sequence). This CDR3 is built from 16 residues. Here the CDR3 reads CASSRLVAGEGNEQFF. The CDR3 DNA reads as TGTGCCAGCAGCCGGTTGGTAGCGGGAGAGGGCAATGAGCAGTTCTTC.

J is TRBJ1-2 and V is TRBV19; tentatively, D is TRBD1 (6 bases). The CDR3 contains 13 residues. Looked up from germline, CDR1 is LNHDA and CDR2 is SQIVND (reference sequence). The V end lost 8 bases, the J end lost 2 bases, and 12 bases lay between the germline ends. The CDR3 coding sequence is TGTGCCAGTTCACCTACAGGGAACTATGGCTACACCTTC. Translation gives CASSPTGNYGYTF. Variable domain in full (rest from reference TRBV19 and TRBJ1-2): DGGITQSPKYLFRKEGQNVTLSCEQNLNHDAMYWYRQDPGQGLRLIYYSQIVNDFQKGDIAEGYSVSREKKESFPLTVTSAQKNPTAFYLCASSPTGNYGYTFGSGTRLTVV.